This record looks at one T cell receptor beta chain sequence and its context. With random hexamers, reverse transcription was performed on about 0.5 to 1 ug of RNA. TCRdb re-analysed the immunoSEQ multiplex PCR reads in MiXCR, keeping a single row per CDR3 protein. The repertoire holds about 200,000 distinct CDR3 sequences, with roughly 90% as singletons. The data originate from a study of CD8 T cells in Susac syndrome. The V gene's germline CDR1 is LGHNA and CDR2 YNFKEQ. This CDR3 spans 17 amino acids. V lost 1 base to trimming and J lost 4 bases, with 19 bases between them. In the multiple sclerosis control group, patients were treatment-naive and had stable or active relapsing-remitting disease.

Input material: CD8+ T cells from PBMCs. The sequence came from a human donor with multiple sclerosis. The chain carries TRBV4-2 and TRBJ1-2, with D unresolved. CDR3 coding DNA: TGTGCCAGCAGCCAAGTCTTGGCTCAGGAGGTCGGCTATGGCTACACCTTC. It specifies CASSQVLAQEVGYGYTF.